This T cell receptor (beta chain) was sequenced during a study of monozygotic twins with inflammatory bowel disease. Researchers used approximately 3.5 ug of total RNA for each TCR library. TCRdb re-called the 5' RACE reads, yielding one record per CDR3 amino acid sequence without DNA. The table gives roughly 150,000 distinct CDR3 sequences; the top ten clones make up under 2.5% of it. The CDR3 totals 15 residues. Per the germline V gene, CDR1 is MNHNS and CDR2 is SASEGT. The receptor's source is a human donor with ulcerative colitis or Crohn's disease, or a healthy co-twin of an affected twin (not recorded which). The genes are TRBV6-1 and TRBJ1-5; with no DNA, the TCRdb D assignment of TRBD1 cannot be verified. Specimen: blood. CDR3 residues: CASRDGQGRNQPQHF.